This T cell receptor (beta chain) originates from a study of a mutant IDH1 vaccine in newly diagnosed glioma (dated by TCRdb to the early 2020s). For context, the study as a whole: Of the approximately 33 treated patients, about 62% were male and 37.5% were female, and the mean age was around 40 years. Longitudinal TCRB deep sequencing was done for some 26 treated patients, wherever samples were available for exploratory analyses. Before enrollment, most patients had been given radiochemotherapy with temozolomide as standard therapy, while the rest had received either radiotherapy alone or temozolomide alone. Peripheral blood samples were drawn at six visits, namely V03 (baseline), V05, V07, V10, V12 and V13.

On this clone itself: Its antigen is not yet known. Per-base qualities were not stored, and no clone one base away is much larger.

The time point label on this specimen signifies: baseline, week 1 (first vaccination visit). The sample's treatment or condition label is to be understood as: pre-vaccination baseline after standard-of-care therapy. All donors had newly diagnosed IDH1-mutant astrocytomas of WHO grade 3 or 4 that showed loss of nuclear ATRX. The samples were drawn from NOA16, a multicentre, single-arm, open-label phase I trial in Germany that tested a mutant IDH1 peptide vaccine in humans for the first time. Visit V03 blood draws served as the baseline sample for immunogenicity testing. The DNeasy Blood and Tissue Kit was used to extract genomic DNA from EDTA blood for TCRB sequencing. The paper's findings and limits, for the study overall: Immune responses induced by the vaccine were seen in approximately 92% of patients across multiple MHC alleles. The authors noted that analyses of patient blood samples could not be reproduced because of sample limitations. Pseudoprogression seemed to be unrelated to changes in the top peripheral T cell clonotypes found by TCRB sequencing. PBMC samples for TCRB deep sequencing were selected based on availability.

The CDR3 has 16 amino acids, counting the end cysteine and phenylalanine. The read is trimmed to its CDR3 DNA, 48 bases read in frame from base 1. Sequences LGHNA (CDR1) and YNFKEQ (CDR2) are obtained from the germline V gene. The germline ends are 8 bases apart after V is trimmed by 0 bases and J by 0 bases. Library generation was performed with the immunoSEQ multiplex PCR assay. Rearranged TCR beta chain sequences were amplified with the hsTCRB Kit following the manufacturer's protocol. An Illumina MiSeq was used to sequence the TCRB libraries. The authors' pipeline ran thus. The kit vendor's proprietary platform handled demultiplexing, trimming and gene mapping. TCRdb limited this immuneACCESS table to in-frame rearrangements with V and J called. A share of clones is missing; checked studies link under half to unresolved V genes, and the rest is unexplained. V, J and clone size are taken as reported in that table, and D and trimming were inferred from the DNA itself. A total of nearly 70,000 clones appear in this sample, about four fifths of them only once. The top ten constitute approximately 8.2% of the sample.

The origin of this receptor is a man between 45 and 60 years old with glioma. The chain is encoded by TRBV4-2 joined to TRBJ1-4; confidence is insufficient to name the D gene. The starting material was PBMCs, obtained from a glioma patient treated with radiotherapy, temozolomide or both. The nucleotide sequence reads as follows: TGTGCCAGCAGCCAAGAGCTGGGAGCAACTAATGAAAAACTGTTTTTT. Its product reads: CASSQELGATNEKLFF.